This entry describes one T cell receptor beta chain. These data belong to a study of T cells after yellow fever vaccination. It was through 5'RACE template switching that TCR cDNA was made, with a universal primer site and UMIs added. TCRdb re-called the 5' RACE reads with MiXCR, one entry per CDR3 protein. The repertoire consists of approximately 340,000 distinct CDR3 sequences, with 8.7% occurring once and the leading ten covering more than 15%. CDR3 length: 14 residues. Trimming shortened V by 1 base and J by 4 bases, and 5 bases separated the two germline ends. Germline V gene data show CDR1 as LNHNV and CDR2 as YYDKDF (reference sequence).

The chain recombines TRBV15 with TRBJ1-6; D remains unclear. The sample here was PBMCs, taken on the day of the first yellow fever vaccination. This TCR was sampled from a young man who received the YFV17D yellow fever vaccine. CDR3 DNA sequence: TGTGCCACCAGCAGAGGGGTTTATAATTCACCCCTCCACTTT. This translates into CATSRGVYNSPLHF.